These 2 T cell receptor beta chains share one sample of origin, sequenced in a study of cytomegalovirus exposure and HLA in healthy donors. Both 60 Vbeta primers and 13 Jbeta primers went into the PCR. Profiled with immunoSEQ multiplex PCR; TCRdb holds only in-frame clones, not every one. Here the sample spans about 93,000 clones, approximately 81% being singletons. The sequenced sample consisted of PBMCs. All receptors come from a woman between 35 and 50 years old in good health and CMV-seronegative.

V is TRBV7-9 and J is TRBJ2-2; 7 nucleotides line up with TRBD2. This CDR3 has 15 residues. J was trimmed by 6 bases and V by 4 bases; bases with no gene match: 8. Germline V gene lookup returns CDR1 SEHNR and CDR2 FQNEAQ (reference sequence). CDR3 sequence (DNA): TGTGCCAGCAGCTCACGGGCACGGGAGGCCGGGGAGCTGTTTTTT. Its translation: CASSSRAREAGELFF.

The V and J genes are TRBV10-3 and TRBJ1-3; 8 positions match TRBD1. V lost 4 bases and J lost 3; bases outside the gene matches: 8. Per germline, CDR1 ENHRY and CDR2 SYGVKD. This CDR3 is built from 16 residues. DNA for the CDR3: TGTGCCATCAGTGGAGGTCGGGACAGGATTGGAAACACCATATATTTT. It specifies CAISGGRDRIGNTIYF.